The 5 T cell receptor beta chains listed next were all sequenced from one sample in a study of cytomegalovirus exposure and HLA in healthy donors. Primers for the PCR totalled 60 Vbeta and 13 Jbeta. Clones were read by immunoSEQ multiplex PCR, and TCRdb kept only the in-frame ones, dropping some. There are 150,000 to 200,000 clones in the sample; about 80% occur only once, and 9% to 10% lies in the top ten. Sequenced input: PBMCs. The receptors come from a young man in good health and CMV-seropositive.

This chain connects TRBV11-3 to TRBJ2-3; 11 bases fit TRBD1. With V trimmed by 3 bases and J by 6 bases, 2 bases remained unmatched. The CDR3 has 14 amino acids. In germline, CDR1 is SGHNT, CDR2 YENEEA. For the CDR3, the DNA is TGTGCCAGCAGCTTGGACAGGGGGCGGGATACGCAGTATTTT. Protein: CASSLDRGRDTQYF.

The CDR3 loop reads CASSLSDPRETQYF. For the CDR3, the DNA is TGCGCCAGCAGCTTGTCCGATCCGAGGGAGACCCAGTACTTC. The V call is TRBV5-1, the J call TRBJ2-5; D is ambiguous. The CDR3 is 14 amino acids. The V end was cut by 1 base, the J end by 5 bases, with 12 bases between. CDR1 is SGHRS and CDR2 is YFSETQ in the germline V gene.

The J gene is TRBJ2-7, the V gene TRBV15; the match to TRBD1 covers 9 bases. Germline trimming cut 3 bases from V and 3 bases from J; bases unmatched to any gene: 6. The CDR3 covers 15 residues. Germline CDR1 is LNHNV and CDR2 is YYDKDF (reference sequence). CDR3 region: CATSSDRGMNYEQYF. The CDR3 nucleotides read TGTGCCACCAGCAGCGACAGGGGGATGAACTACGAGCAGTACTTC.

The chain combines TRBV6-6 with TRBJ1-5, with D possibly being TRBD1 (5 bases). V dropped 2 bases and J dropped 7 bases, with 12 bases sitting between them. Per germline, CDR1 MNHNY and CDR2 SVGAGI (reference sequence). The CDR3 covers 14 residues. The CDR3 region has the DNA TGTGCCAGCAGTTACGGGGGGGGTACACAGCCCCAGCATTTT. Amino acid sequence: CASSYGGGTQPQHF.

V usage is TRBV6-5 and J usage is TRBJ2-7; no definite D call. Trimming cost V 8 bases and J 0 bases, with 14 bases left between them. The CDR3 sequence is 14 residues long. Germline V gene lookup returns CDR1 MNHEY and CDR2 SVGAGI. For the CDR3, the DNA is TGTGCCAGCCTATCCCCAGGCCCCTCCTACGAGCAGTACTTC. Translation gives CASLSPGPSYEQYF.